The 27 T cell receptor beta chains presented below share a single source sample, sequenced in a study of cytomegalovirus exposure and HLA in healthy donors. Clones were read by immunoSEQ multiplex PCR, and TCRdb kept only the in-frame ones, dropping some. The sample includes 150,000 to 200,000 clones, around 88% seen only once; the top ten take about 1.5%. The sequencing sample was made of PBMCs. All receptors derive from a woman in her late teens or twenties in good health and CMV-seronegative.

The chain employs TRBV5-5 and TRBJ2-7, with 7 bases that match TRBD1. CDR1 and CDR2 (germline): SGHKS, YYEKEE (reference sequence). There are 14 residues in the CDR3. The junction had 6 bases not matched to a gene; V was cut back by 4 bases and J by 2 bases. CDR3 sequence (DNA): TGTGCCAGCAGCCCCTGGACAGGCCCCTACGAGCAGTACTTC. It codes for CASSPWTGPYEQYF.

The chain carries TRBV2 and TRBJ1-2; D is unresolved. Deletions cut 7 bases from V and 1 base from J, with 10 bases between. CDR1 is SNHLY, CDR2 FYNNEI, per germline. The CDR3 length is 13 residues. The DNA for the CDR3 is TGTGCCAGCATCGGATACAGTAACTATGGCTACACCTTC. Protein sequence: CASIGYSNYGYTF.

The CDR3 region has the DNA TGTGCCAGCAGCGTAGGACTAGTTATGAACACCGGGGAGCTGTTTTTT. This codes for CASSVGLVMNTGELFF. The gene calls are TRBV9 and TRBJ2-2, with D perhaps TRBD2 (6 bases). The germline V and J ends were trimmed by 0 bases and 1 base, with 10 bases remaining between them. The V gene's germline CDR1 is SGDLS and CDR2 YYNGEE. The CDR3 length is 16 residues.

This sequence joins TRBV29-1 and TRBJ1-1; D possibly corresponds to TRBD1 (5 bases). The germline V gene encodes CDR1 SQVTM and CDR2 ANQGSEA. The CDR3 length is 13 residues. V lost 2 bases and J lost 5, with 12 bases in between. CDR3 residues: CSVEWRKGTEAFF. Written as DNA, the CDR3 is TGCAGCGTTGAATGGCGGAAGGGGACTGAAGCTTTCTTT.

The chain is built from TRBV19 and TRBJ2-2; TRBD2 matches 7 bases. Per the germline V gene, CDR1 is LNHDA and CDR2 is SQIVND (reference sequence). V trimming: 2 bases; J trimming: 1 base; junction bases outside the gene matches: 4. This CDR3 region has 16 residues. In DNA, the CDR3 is TGTGCCAGTAGTATAAGGGGCGGGGGGAACACCGGGGAGCTGTTTTTT. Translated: CASSIRGGGNTGELFF.

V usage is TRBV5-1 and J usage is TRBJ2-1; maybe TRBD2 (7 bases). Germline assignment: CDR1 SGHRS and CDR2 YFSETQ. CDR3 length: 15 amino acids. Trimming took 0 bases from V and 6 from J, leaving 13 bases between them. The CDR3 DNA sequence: TGCGCCAGCAGCTTGGGAGGGGGGGCCCTCAATGAGCAGTTCTTC. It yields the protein CASSLGGGALNEQFF. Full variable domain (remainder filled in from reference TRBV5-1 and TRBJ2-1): KAGVTQTPRYLIKTRGQQVTLSCSPISGHRSVSWYQQTPGQGLQFLFEYFSETQRNKGNFPGRFSGRQFSNSRSEMNVSTLELGDSALYLCASSLGGGALNEQFFGPGTRLTVL.

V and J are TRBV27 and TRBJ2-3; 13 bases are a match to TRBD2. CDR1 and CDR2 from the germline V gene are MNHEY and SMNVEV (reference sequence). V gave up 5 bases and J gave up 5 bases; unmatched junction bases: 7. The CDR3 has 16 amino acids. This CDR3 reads CASSPGLAGEVDTQYF. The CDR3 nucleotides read TGTGCCAGCAGTCCAGGACTAGCGGGAGAGGTAGATACGCAGTATTTT.

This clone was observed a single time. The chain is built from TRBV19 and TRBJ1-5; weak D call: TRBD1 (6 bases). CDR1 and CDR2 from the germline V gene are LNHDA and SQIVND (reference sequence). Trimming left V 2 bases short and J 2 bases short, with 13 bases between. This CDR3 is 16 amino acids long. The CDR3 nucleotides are TGTGCCAGTAGTATAAAAATCAACAGGGGCAATCAGCCCCAGCATTTT. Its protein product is CASSIKINRGNQPQHF.

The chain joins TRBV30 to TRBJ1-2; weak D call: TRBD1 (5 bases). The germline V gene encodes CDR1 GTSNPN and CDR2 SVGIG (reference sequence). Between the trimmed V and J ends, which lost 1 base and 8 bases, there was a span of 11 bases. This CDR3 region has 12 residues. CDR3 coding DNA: TGTGCCTGGAGTGGTGGGGCTCGGGGCTACACCTTC. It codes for CAWSGGARGYTF.

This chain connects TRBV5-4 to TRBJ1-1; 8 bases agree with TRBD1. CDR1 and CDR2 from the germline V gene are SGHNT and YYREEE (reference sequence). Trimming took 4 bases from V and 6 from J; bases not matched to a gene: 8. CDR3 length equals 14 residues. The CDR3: CASSPRDRIAEAFF. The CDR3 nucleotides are TGTGCCAGCAGCCCCCGGGACAGGATTGCTGAAGCTTTCTTT.

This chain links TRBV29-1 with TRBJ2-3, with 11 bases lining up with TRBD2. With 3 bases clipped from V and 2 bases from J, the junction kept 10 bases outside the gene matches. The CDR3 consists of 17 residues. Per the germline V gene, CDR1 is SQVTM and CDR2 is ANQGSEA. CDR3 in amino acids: CSVEYLSGRGVTDTQYF. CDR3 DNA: TGCAGCGTTGAGTACCTTAGCGGGAGGGGGGTCACAGATACGCAGTATTTT.

CDR3 nucleotide sequence: TGTGCCAGCAGCACCCCCGCCCCCGGGACAGGGATCAACGAGCAGTACTTC. Translating it yields CASSTPAPGTGINEQYF. The chain joins TRBV5-6 to TRBJ2-7; 9 bases fit TRBD1. CDR3 length: 17 residues. The J segment lost 5 bases and the V segment lost 4 bases, leaving 16 bases of the junction unmatched. Germline V gene data show CDR1 as SGHDT and CDR2 as YYEEEE.

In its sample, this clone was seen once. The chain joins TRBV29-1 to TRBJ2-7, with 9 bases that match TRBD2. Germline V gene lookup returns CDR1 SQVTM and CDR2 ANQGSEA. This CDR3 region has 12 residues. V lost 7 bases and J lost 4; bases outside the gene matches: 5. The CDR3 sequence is CSAGTSRYEQYF. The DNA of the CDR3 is TGCAGCGCCGGGACTAGCAGATACGAGCAGTACTTC.

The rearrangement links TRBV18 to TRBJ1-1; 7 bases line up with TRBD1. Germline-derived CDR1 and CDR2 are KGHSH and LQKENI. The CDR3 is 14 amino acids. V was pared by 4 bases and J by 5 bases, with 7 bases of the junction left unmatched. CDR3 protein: CASSRQQGYTEAFF. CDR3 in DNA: TGTGCCAGCTCACGACAACAGGGGTATACTGAAGCTTTCTTT.

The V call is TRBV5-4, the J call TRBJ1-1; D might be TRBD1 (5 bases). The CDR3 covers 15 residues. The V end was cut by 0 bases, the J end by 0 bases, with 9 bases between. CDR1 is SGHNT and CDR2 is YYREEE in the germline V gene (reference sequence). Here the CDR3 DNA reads TGTGCCAGCAGCTTGGCAGGGCCCATGAACACTGAAGCTTTCTTT. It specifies CASSLAGPMNTEAFF.

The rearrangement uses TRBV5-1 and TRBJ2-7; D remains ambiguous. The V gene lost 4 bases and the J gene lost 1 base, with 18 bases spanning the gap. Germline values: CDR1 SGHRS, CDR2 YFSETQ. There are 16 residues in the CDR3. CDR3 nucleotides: TGCGCCAGCAGCCCGGGTCTTCTCCCGACTTCCTACGAGCAGTACTTC. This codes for CASSPGLLPTSYEQYF.

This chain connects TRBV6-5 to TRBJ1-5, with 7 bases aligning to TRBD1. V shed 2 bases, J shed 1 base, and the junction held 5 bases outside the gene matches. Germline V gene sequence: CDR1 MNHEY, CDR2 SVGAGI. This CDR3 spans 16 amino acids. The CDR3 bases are TGTGCCAGCAGTTACGCCGACAGGGCGAGCAATCAGCCCCAGCATTTT. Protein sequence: CASSYADRASNQPQHF.

The CDR3 reads CAWSVAPLIYGYTF. The CDR3 DNA reads TGTGCCTGGAGTGTAGCCCCACTTATCTATGGCTACACCTTC. The chain employs TRBV30 and TRBJ1-2, with D hard to call. The germline CDR1 and CDR2 sequences are GTSNPN and SVGIG (reference sequence). Trimming left V 0 bases short and J 4 bases short, with 12 bases between. The CDR3 covers 14 residues.

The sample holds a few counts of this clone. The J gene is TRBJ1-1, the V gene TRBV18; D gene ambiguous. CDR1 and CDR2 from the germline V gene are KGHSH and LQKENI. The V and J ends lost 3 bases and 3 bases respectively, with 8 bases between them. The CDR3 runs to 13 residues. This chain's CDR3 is CASSPSMDTEAFF. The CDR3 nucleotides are TGTGCCAGCTCACCCAGTATGGACACTGAAGCTTTCTTT.

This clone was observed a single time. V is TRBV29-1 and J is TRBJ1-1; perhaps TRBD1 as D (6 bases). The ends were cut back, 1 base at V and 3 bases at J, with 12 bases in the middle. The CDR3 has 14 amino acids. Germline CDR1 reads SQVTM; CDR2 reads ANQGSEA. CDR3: CSVEGPGVDTEAFF. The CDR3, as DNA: TGCAGCGTTGAAGGTCCAGGGGTTGACACTGAAGCTTTCTTT.

The DNA for the CDR3 is TGTGCCAGCAAAGAGACACAAAACACTGAAGCTTTCTTT. The encoded protein is CASKETQNTEAFF. This sequence joins TRBV2 and TRBJ1-1; D is undetermined. The CDR3 loop spans 13 amino acids. Trimming removed 7 bases at V and 2 bases at J, with 11 bases between. Germline CDR1 is SNHLY and CDR2 is FYNNEI.

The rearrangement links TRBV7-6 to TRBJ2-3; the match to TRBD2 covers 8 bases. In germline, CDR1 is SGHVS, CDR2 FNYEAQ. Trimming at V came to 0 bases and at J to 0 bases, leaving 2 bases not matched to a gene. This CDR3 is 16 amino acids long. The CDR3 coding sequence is TGTGCCAGCAGCTTAGCGGCTAGCGGGAGCACAGATACGCAGTATTTT. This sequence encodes CASSLAASGSTDTQYF. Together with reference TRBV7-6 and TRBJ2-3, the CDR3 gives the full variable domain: GAGVSQSPRYKVTKRGQDVALRCDPISGHVSLYWYRQALGQGPEFLTYFNYEAQQDKSGLPNDRFSAERPEGSISTLTIQRTEQRDSAMYRCASSLAASGSTDTQYFGPGTRLTVL.

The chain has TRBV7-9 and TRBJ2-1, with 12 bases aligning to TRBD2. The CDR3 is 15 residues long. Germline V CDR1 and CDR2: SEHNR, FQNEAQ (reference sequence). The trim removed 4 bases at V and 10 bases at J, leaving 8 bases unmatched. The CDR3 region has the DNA TGTGCCAGCAGCTCGACTAGCGGGAGTTCGCGCGAGCAGTTCTTC. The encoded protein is CASSSTSGSSREQFF.

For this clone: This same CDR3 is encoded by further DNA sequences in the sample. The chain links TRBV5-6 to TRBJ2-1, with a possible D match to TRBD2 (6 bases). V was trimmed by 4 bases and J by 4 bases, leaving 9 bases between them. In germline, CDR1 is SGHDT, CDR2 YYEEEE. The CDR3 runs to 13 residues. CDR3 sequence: CASSLRGYNEQFF. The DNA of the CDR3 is TGTGCCAGCAGCCTACGGGGGTACAATGAGCAGTTCTTC.

The CDR3: CASSLSTSGGIYEQFF. The CDR3 DNA is TGCGCCAGCAGCTTGTCAACTAGCGGGGGAATATATGAGCAGTTCTTC. The V and J genes are TRBV5-1 and TRBJ2-1; 11 nucleotides agree with TRBD2. V lost 1 base and J lost 8; bases outside the gene matches: 8. CDR3 size: 16 residues. The germline gives CDR1 SGHRS, CDR2 YFSETQ.

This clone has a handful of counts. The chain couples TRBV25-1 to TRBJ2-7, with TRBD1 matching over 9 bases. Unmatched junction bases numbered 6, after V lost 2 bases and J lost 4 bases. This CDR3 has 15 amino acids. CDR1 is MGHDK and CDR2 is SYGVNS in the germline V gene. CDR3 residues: CASSEGDRVRYEQYF. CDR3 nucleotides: TGTGCCAGCAGTGAAGGGGACAGGGTGAGGTACGAGCAGTACTTC.

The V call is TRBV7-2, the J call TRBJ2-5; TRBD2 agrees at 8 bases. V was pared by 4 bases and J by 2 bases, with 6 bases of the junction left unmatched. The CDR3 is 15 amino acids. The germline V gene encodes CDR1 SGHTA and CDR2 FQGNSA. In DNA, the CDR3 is TGTGCCAGCAGCTCTCCCCGGGGGGGGCAAGAGACCCAGTACTTC. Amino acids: CASSSPRGGQETQYF.